This T cell receptor (beta chain) was sequenced for a study of blood T cell repertoires in COVID-19. Study overall: The United States, Italy and Spain supplied acute and convalescent COVID-19 samples. The cDNA or gDNA used as material had been derived from T cells, B-cell-depleted T cells, or PBMCs.

Per the original data handling: Amplified reference gene primers provided the basis for estimating nucleated cell counts. Produced via immunoSEQ multiplex PCR; TCRdb's table is partial and in-frame only. That table supplies the V and J calls and clone size; D and trimming were determined from the DNA. Of 390,000 or so clones in the sample, more than 80% were seen once. V trimming: 11 bases; J trimming: 1 base; junction bases outside the gene matches: 7. The CDR3 loop spans 14 amino acids. CDR1 is LNHDA and CDR2 is SQIVND in the germline V gene (reference sequence). The sample comprised peripheral blood. The sequence came from a woman aged 30 to 39 with active or convalescent COVID-19. The chain is built from TRBV19 and TRBJ1-5; 8 positions match TRBD1. The CDR3 protein is CACRTGGSNQPQHF. DNA of the CDR3: TGTGCCTGTCGAACAGGGGGAAGCAATCAGCCCCAGCATTTT.